Presented here are 4 T cell receptor beta chains from one specimen sequenced in a study of cytomegalovirus exposure and HLA in healthy donors. PCR involved 60 Vbeta and 13 Jbeta primers. Profiling relied on immunoSEQ multiplex PCR, and the TCRdb table lists in-frame clones only, not all of them. The table lists 100,000 to 150,000 clones, about 80% of them singletons. Sequencing was performed on PBMCs. The receptors originated from a male donor in good health and CMV-seronegative.

As regards this clone: Other DNA sequences in the sample encode the same CDR3. The chain uses TRBV30 and TRBJ2-7; D gene uncertain. Trimming removed 3 bases at V and 0 bases at J, with 6 bases between. CDR1 is GTSNPN and CDR2 is SVGIG in the germline V gene (reference sequence). This CDR3 spans 12 amino acids. The CDR3 DNA reads TGTGCCTGGAGCAGGTCCTCCTACGAGCAGTACTTC. Translated: CAWSRSSYEQYF. The whole variable domain, filled in from reference TRBV30 and TRBJ2-7, reads SQTIHQWPATLVQPVGSPLSLECTVEGTSNPNLYWYRQAAGRGLQLLFYSVGIGQISSEVPQNLSASRPQDRQFILSSKKLLLSDSGFYLCAWSRSSYEQYFGPGTRLTVT.

The J gene is TRBJ2-7, the V gene TRBV6-6, with a weak D call TRBD1 (6 bases). This CDR3 has 14 residues. Trimming took 2 bases from V and 1 from J, leaving 9 bases between them. Germline V gene lookup returns CDR1 MNHNY and CDR2 SVGAGI (reference sequence). In DNA form, the CDR3 reads TGTGCCAGCAGTTACCCTGGACAGTCCTACGAGCAGTACTTC. Translation: CASSYPGQSYEQYF.

This chain connects TRBV5-1 to TRBJ1-3, with a weak D call TRBD1 (5 bases). V shed 0 bases and J shed 0 bases, with 10 bases lying between them. The CDR3 loop spans 16 amino acids. Germline V CDR1 and CDR2: SGHRS, YFSETQ. CDR3 nucleotide sequence: TGCGCCAGCAGCTTGGCTGGAGGGGACTCTGGAAACACCATATATTTT. The encoded protein is CASSLAGGDSGNTIYF.

The rearrangement uses TRBV15 and TRBJ2-7; 7 nucleotides line up with TRBD1. This CDR3 comprises 18 residues. Germline assignment: CDR1 LNHNV and CDR2 YYDKDF (reference sequence). V was clipped by 2 bases and J by 1 base; unmatched bases: 14. In nucleotides, the CDR3 is TGTGCCACCAGCAGAAACTTCAACCTAAAACAGGGGTCCTACGAGCAGTACTTC. Translation: CATSRNFNLKQGSYEQYF.